Sequencing of this T cell receptor (beta chain) was carried out in a study of early T cells in non-severe SARS-CoV-2 infection. Background on the study: Investigators sequenced bulk RNA drawn from unsorted whole blood, and chains remained unpaired.

Germline V lookup: CDR1 KGHSH, CDR2 LQKENI. The CDR3 is 17 amino acids. Trimming took 1 base from V and 0 from J, leaving 14 bases between them. At least ten counts were recorded for this clonotype. The TCR library protocol was used to attach unique molecular identifiers. These identifiers were attached to individual cDNA molecules. MiXCR was run by TCRdb on the 5' RACE reads, yielding one entry per CDR3 protein. The table includes 25,000 to 35,000 distinct CDR3 sequences, approximately 4.7% detected once. The material sequenced was whole blood. This chain uses TRBV18 with TRBJ2-3; D might be TRBD1 (6 bases). The sequence was collected from an adult who was a healthcare worker with PCR-confirmed SARS-CoV-2 infection or an uninfected control (not recorded which). The CDR3 region is CASSPLPGTPSTDTQYF. CDR3 coding DNA: TGTGCCAGCTCACCACTTCCGGGGACACCTAGCACAGATACGCAGTATTTT.